This is a list of T cell receptor beta chains from one sample in a study of CD8+ T cells in alopecia areata. Here immunoSEQ multiplex PCR was the method, and the copy in TCRdb shows in-frame clones only, minus some. The table shows some 100,000 clones, with roughly three fifths occurring only once. Here the sequenced sample was CD8+ T cells sorted from blood, taken at week 56, from a patient treated with tofacitinib. The receptors here all came from a human donor with alopecia areata. CDR3s include the opening cysteine and the closing phenylalanine or tryptophan. A D gene is named only where the DNA matches it firmly. Where a row states a size, it is once, few, many or the class of an expanded clone; other rows omit it.

D	J	V	size	CDR3	DNA
.	TRBJ1-5	TRBV13	.	CASSFGRQPQHF	TGTGCCAGCAGCTTTGGACGTCAGCCCCAGCATTTT
.	TRBJ1-3	TRBV9	.	CASSLSGSSGNTIYF	TGTGCCAGCAGCCTTTCAGGGAGCTCTGGAAACACCATATATTTT
.	TRBJ2-3	TRBV7-6	.	CASTKRSGVGPPSTDTQYF	TGTGCCAGCACCAAGCGCTCTGGTGTTGGGCCACCTAGCACAGATACGCAGTATTTT
.	TRBJ1-1	TRBV29-1	few	CSVDQLGGSTEAFF	TGCAGCGTTGACCAGCTGGGGGGATCTACTGAAGCTTTCTTT
TRBD1	TRBJ2-1	TRBV5-6	.	CASSGPGQGDVYEQFF	TGTGCCAGCAGCGGACCGGGACAGGGGGATGTATATGAGCAGTTCTTC
.	TRBJ2-2	TRBV7-3	.	CASSLFDTGELFF	TGTGCCAGCAGCCTCTTTGACACCGGGGAGCTGTTTTTT
TRBD1	TRBJ1-1	TRBV6-5	.	CASSAWTGGTTEAFF	TGTGCCAGCAGTGCCTGGACAGGGGGTACCACTGAAGCTTTCTTT
TRBD1	TRBJ1-1	TRBV30	.	CAWNPGTGDTEAFF	TGTGCCTGGAATCCTGGGACAGGGGACACTGAAGCTTTCTTT
.	TRBJ1-6	TRBV11-2	few	CASRPDGTYNSPLHF	TGTGCCAGCAGGCCGGACGGAACCTATAATTCACCCCTCCACTTT
.	TRBJ1-5	TRBV30	.	CAWSVGPHQPQHF	TGTGCCTGGAGTGTAGGGCCCCATCAGCCCCAGCATTTT
.	TRBJ2-3	TRBV29-1	few	CSVPSATDTQYF	TGCAGCGTGCCTAGCGCCACAGATACGCAGTATTTT
.	TRBJ2-7	TRBV13	few	CASSLGQVFGEQYF	TGTGCCAGCAGCTTAGGCCAGGTTTTTGGAGAGCAGTACTTC
.	TRBJ1-5	TRBV27	.	CASGRDGNQPQHF	TGTGCCAGCGGGAGGGACGGTAATCAGCCCCAGCATTTT
.	TRBJ1-1	TRBV9	once	CASSVVRGRSEAFF	TGTGCCAGCAGCGTAGTTCGAGGGAGGAGTGAAGCTTTCTTT
.	TRBJ2-1	TRBV5-6	.	CASTNSGKEQFF	TGTGCCAGCACCAATAGTGGAAAGGAGCAGTTCTTC
.	TRBJ1-1	TRBV7-6	.	CASSGGGARSEAFF	TGTGCCAGCAGCGGAGGGGGGGCGAGATCTGAAGCTTTCTTT
.	TRBJ2-7	TRBV7-2	.	CASSVDEFLFVYDEQYF	TGTGCCAGCAGCGTTGATGAATTTTTGTTCGTGTACGACGAGCAGTACTTC
.	TRBJ2-1	TRBV27	.	CASSFGRNEQFF	TGTGCCAGCAGTTTTGGAAGGAATGAGCAGTTCTTC
TRBD1	TRBJ1-2	TRBV27	.	CASSPNHRGNYGYTF	TGTGCCAGCAGTCCTAACCACAGGGGGAACTATGGCTACACCTTC
.	TRBJ1-2	TRBV7-9	few	CASSLARLVDGYTF	TGTGCCAGCAGCTTAGCGCGATTAGTGGATGGCTACACCTTC
TRBD2	TRBJ2-3	TRBV14	.	CASSWRGLGSTDTQYF	TGTGCCAGCAGCTGGAGGGGACTAGGAAGCACAGATACGCAGTATTTT
TRBD2	TRBJ2-1	TRBV7-9	.	CASSSGGVTYNEQFF	TGTGCCAGCAGCTCCGGGGGGGTGACATACAATGAGCAGTTCTTC
.	TRBJ2-3	TRBV7-9	.	CASSPMGLRSRLTQYF	TGTGCCAGCAGCCCGATGGGACTCCGATCTAGGCTGACGCAGTATTTT
.	TRBJ1-1	TRBV29-1	.	CSVDYTEAFF	TGCAGCGTTGATTACACTGAAGCTTTCTTT
.	TRBJ2-5	TRBV10-2	.	CASSESESLWQETQYF	TGCGCCAGCAGTGAGTCGGAGTCCCTATGGCAAGAGACCCAGTACTTC
.	TRBJ2-2	TRBV30	once	CAWRVQNTGELFF	TGTGCCTGGAGAGTGCAGAACACCGGGGAGCTGTTTTTT
.	TRBJ2-7	TRBV5-1	.	CASSLLGEQYF	TGCGCCAGCAGCTTGCTTGGGGAGCAGTACTTC
.	TRBJ2-5	TRBV5-4	.	CASSWGTRLVGETQYF	TGTGCCAGCAGCTGGGGAACCCGACTAGTCGGGGAGACCCAGTACTTC
.	TRBJ2-7	TRBV13	.	CASSYAGGTGASEQYF	TGTGCCAGCAGCTACGCGGGGGGGACAGGGGCTTCCGAGCAGTACTTC
.	TRBJ2-7	TRBV29-1	few	CSVEVRGYEQYF	TGCAGCGTTGAAGTCAGGGGCTACGAGCAGTACTTC
.	TRBJ1-3	TRBV5-6	.	CASSPGLISGNTIYF	TGTGCCAGCAGCCCTGGACTGATCTCTGGAAACACCATATATTTT
.	TRBJ1-1	TRBV7-6	few	CASSLGRPGSSTEAFF	TGTGCCAGCAGCTTAGGGCGGCCGGGGTCCAGCACTGAAGCTTTCTTT
.	TRBJ2-3	TRBV7-9	.	CASEGTDTQYF	TGTGCCTCCGAGGGCACAGATACGCAGTATTTT
TRBD1	TRBJ2-5	TRBV5-1	.	CASSLVADRGHETQYF	TGCGCCAGCAGCTTGGTTGCGGACAGGGGACATGAGACCCAGTACTTC
.	TRBJ2-1	TRBV27	.	CASSPGRHEQFF	TGTGCCAGCAGTCCTGGACGTCATGAGCAGTTCTTC
TRBD1	TRBJ2-3	TRBV7-9	.	CASSSPTGQITDTQYF	TGTGCCAGCAGCTCACCTACGGGACAGATCACAGATACGCAGTATTTT
.	TRBJ1-6	TRBV6-6	.	CATREYLGYSPLHF	TGTGCCACCAGAGAGTACCTAGGCTATTCACCCCTCCACTTT
.	TRBJ2-7	TRBV5-1	few	CASSQGYEQYF	TGCGCCAGCAGCCAGGGGTATGAGCAGTACTTC
.	TRBJ2-3	TRBV6-5	few	CASRGPRATDTQYF	TGTGCCAGCAGAGGACCAAGGGCCACAGATACGCAGTATTTT
.	TRBJ2-7	TRBV6-1	.	CASLSLSYEQYF	TGTGCCAGCCTGTCCCTTTCCTACGAGCAGTACTTC
.	TRBJ2-1	TRBV5-1	.	CASSLGEGQGQFF	TGCGCCAGCAGCTTGGGAGAGGGGCAGGGTCAGTTCTTC
TRBD1	TRBJ1-5	TRBV27	once	CASSLRGLQPQHF	TGTGCCAGCAGTTTAAGGGGGCTTCAGCCCCAGCATTTT
TRBD1	TRBJ1-4	TRBV7-9	few	CASSPTADRGNEKLFF	TGTGCCAGCAGCCCTACCGCGGACAGGGGGAATGAAAAACTGTTTTTT
.	TRBJ1-4	TRBV29-1	few	CSVVSVSNGKLFF	TGCAGCGTTGTGAGCGTCAGCAACGGAAAACTGTTTTTT
.	TRBJ2-3	TRBV4-2	.	CASSQDPPGATQDTQYF	TGTGCCAGCAGCCAAGACCCACCGGGGGCTACACAAGATACGCAGTATTTT
.	TRBJ2-3	TRBV27	few	CASSLSIGRIDTQYF	TGTGCCAGCAGTTTATCGATAGGTAGGATAGATACGCAGTATTTT
TRBD1	TRBJ1-2	TRBV7-2	.	CASSLAARGLGYTF	TGTGCCAGCAGCTTAGCTGCAAGGGGGCTCGGCTACACCTTC
.	TRBJ1-1	TRBV7-9	few	CASDPTGSGAEAFF	TGTGCCAGCGATCCAACAGGGTCGGGCGCTGAAGCTTTCTTT
TRBD1	TRBJ1-6	TRBV6-6	once	CATHRGANSPLHF	TGTGCCACTCACAGGGGCGCCAATTCACCCCTCCACTTT
.	TRBJ1-1	TRBV5-1	.	CASSAGTEAFF	TGCGCCAGCAGCGCAGGGACTGAAGCTTTCTTT
.	TRBJ2-7	TRBV29-1	few	CSVEDRGSLMDYEQYF	TGCAGCGTTGAAGATCGGGGTAGTTTGATGGATTACGAGCAGTACTTC
TRBD1	TRBJ1-3	TRBV7-6	.	CASSERQGQDTIYF	TGTGCCAGCAGCGAGAGACAGGGGCAAGACACCATATATTTT
TRBD2	TRBJ2-3	TRBV7-8	.	CASSYPIAGGRTDTQYF	TGTGCCAGCAGCTACCCCATAGCGGGGGGGCGCACAGATACGCAGTATTTT
.	TRBJ1-1	TRBV4-1	.	CASGVEMNTEAFF	TGCGCCAGCGGCGTGGAAATGAACACTGAAGCTTTCTTT
.	TRBJ1-2	TRBV2	.	CASSEAGIGNYGYTF	TGTGCCAGCAGTGAGGCAGGGATTGGAAACTATGGCTACACCTTC